This T cell receptor beta chain was identified in a study of cytomegalovirus exposure and HLA in healthy donors. Overall study results and limits: The authors listed around 150 TCR beta chains as cytomegalovirus-associated.

Sequenced by immunoSEQ multiplex PCR; TCRdb stores in-frame clones only, minus some. The table shows about 220,000 clones, with about 91% occurring only once. Note on this clone: Antigen specificity is unknown.

The sample comprised PBMCs. This TCR came from a woman aged 18-30 years in good health and CMV-seronegative.

CDR3 sequence reads: CASSILADTDTQYF. The CDR3 coding sequence is TGTGCCAGCAGCATTCTAGCGGACACAGATACGCAGTATTTT. The gene calls are TRBV6-5 and TRBJ2-3, with 7 bases aligning to TRBD2. CDR3 size: 14 residues. CDR1 and CDR2 from the germline V gene are MNHEY and SVGAGI. V dropped 6 bases and J dropped 2; count of bases not matched to a gene: 5.